Sequencing of this T cell receptor beta chain was carried out in a study of coeliac disease. General study results and limits: Active celiac intraepithelial and lamina propria samples had lower TRB and TRG clonality than control samples.

Assay used: immunoSEQ multiplex PCR; TCRdb lists only in-frame clones, some missing. The table lists more than 6,000 clones, 65% to 80% of them singletons. One frozen approximately 500,000-cell aliquot per fraction was sequenced. With respect to this clone: The antigen remains undetermined.

The material sequenced was lamina propria lymphocytes from the gut. This receptor was taken from a woman between 18 and 29 years old with active celiac disease.

The CDR3 region has the DNA TGTGCCACCAGCAGAGATCCCACGACAGCGACAAACACTGAAGCTTTCTTT. This translates into CATSRDPTTATNTEAFF. The chain carries TRBV15 and TRBJ1-1; possible D gene TRBD1, 5 bases. The CDR3 runs to 17 residues. V was pared by 0 bases and J by 2 bases, with 16 bases between. In germline, CDR1 is LNHNV, CDR2 YYDKDF (reference sequence).